This TCR beta chain is drawn from a study of tumor-infiltrating lymphocytes in primary liver carcinoma. As for the study in general: Samples returned roughly 3.5 to 7.5 million productive TCRbeta reads each. Read depth did not differ significantly between tissue types. Study outcomes and limitations: The top-250-clone fraction was significantly higher in tumors than in blood (p = 0.039).

Points on this clonotype: Antigen unknown. It is likely a read error, because the conserved phenylalanine at the end of the CDR3 is missing.

Co-extracted RNA and DNA came from about 19-30 mg of unsorted bulk tissue. Production of TCR beta cDNA used around 500 ng total RNA together with a constant-region primer. Amplification in three nested multiplex PCR rounds with slightly modified ARM-PCR gave rise to TCR beta libraries. One entry per CDR3 protein, called by TCRdb with MiXCR from the multiplex PCR reads. Of roughly 49,000 distinct CDR3 sequences listed, less than 75% were seen once; the top ten hold roughly 29%. The sequenced sample consisted of liver tumor tissue from sampling region 5. The subset was: tumor region T5, tumor centre. This clonotype originated in a man aged 35-49 years with primary liver carcinoma and hepatitis B virus infection.

In nucleotides, the CDR3 is TGTGCTATCGGCGAGTCGGGGTCCTACGAGCAGTACCTC. This encodes CAIGESGSYEQYL. The V call is TRBV10-3, the J call TRBJ2-7; TRBD2 might be the D (5 bases). The CDR3 length is 13 residues. The germline gives CDR1 ENHRY, CDR2 SYGVKD.